Below, one T cell receptor (beta chain) is given with its context. This receptor's antigen is unknown. The CDR3 end falls 3 residues outside the read, so it is completed with the germline J gene. The sample comes from a study of Tregs in tolerant kidney transplant recipients (dated by TCRdb to between 2018 and 2021). Context from the whole study: TCRbeta sequencing was used in the study to identify donor-specific regulatory T cells before combined kidney and bone marrow transplantation, and the identified cells were then tracked after transplant. General study outcomes and caveats: In tolerant patients, the expansion of donor-specific Tregs was greater than global Treg expansion, suggesting that the expansion was antigen-driven rather than nonspecific. Biological reproducibility was not directly addressed, though technical replication error appeared minimal. Because the PCR primers were changed over time for some patients, nucleotide-level comparison could not be performed across the samples from those patients. The study was limited by small patient numbers, and the findings need validation in larger populations and under other immunosuppression protocols. The most biologically relevant and donor-specific TCRbeta repertoire appeared to be identified by expanding Tregs with activated donor B cells.

The germline V end is reduced by 6 bases and the J end by 6 bases; junction bases left unmatched: 15. As encoded in the germline V gene, CDR1 is SNHLY while CDR2 is FYNNEI. Including the terminal cysteine and phenylalanine, the CDR3 comprises 17 residues. The CDR3 was read in part: 42 bases, with the frame set at base 1. Related donors were used in the transplants with nonmyeloablative bone marrow transplantation, and mixed chimerism was transient in the human trials. Thawed PBMCs were FACS-sorted into unstimulated Tregs (CD4+CD25+CD127-), CD4+ non-Tregs (CD4+CD25-), CD4 cells and CD8 cells. Patients were several combined kidney and bone marrow transplant recipients from the ITN036ST trial, and only these trial subjects had samples available. Healthy control blood was processed to PBMCs with a Ficoll density gradient and then cryopreserved, whereas patient PBMCs were collected both before and after transplant.

For TCRbeta CDR3 sequencing, genomic DNA was extracted from sorted cells using the QIAGEN DNeasy Blood and Tissue Kit. Through immunoSEQ, high-throughput TCRbeta CDR3 sequencing was done commercially, including PCR amplification with internal controls and bias correction. As for the original processing: Unique productive TCRbeta sequences were defined by CDR3 nucleotide sequence where primers matched, and otherwise by CDR3 amino acid sequence together with Vbeta and Jbeta genes. To correct sorting error, sequences shared between sorted populations at a frequency ratio of 2:1 or less were removed; the rest were assigned to the higher population. Donor-reactive sequences were defined as at least 5-fold expanded in CFSE-low cells versus unstimulated cells, with frequency of at least 0.01% in CFSE-low cells. Jensen-Shannon divergence calculated on the top 100 TCRbeta sequences ranked by frequency was used to measure repertoire divergence. When a sample had multiple sequencing runs, each run was corrected for sorting error separately and the runs were then pooled. This immuneACCESS table, as held by TCRdb, lists in-frame sequences with V and J called but not all clones. Of the missing ones, under half trace to an unresolved V gene in checked studies; the others have no known cause. D and trimming come from the DNA, and the V and J calls and clone size come from that table. For this sample, the table gives around 32,000 clones. 1.8% of the sample goes to the ten largest clones.

This TCR was sampled from a human patient who received a combined kidney and bone marrow transplant. In patients who had a transplant, some T cells may come from the graft donor. The specimen was CD4+ T cells from blood (PBMCs), collected 24 months after the transplant. The chain joins TRBV2 to TRBJ2-1, with TRBD2 matching 9 junction bases. The CDR3 DNA, read in part, is TGTGCCAGCAGCGAGGAAGGGCGGGAGGGCCTTCTCAATGAG. This gives the protein CASSEEGREGLLNE. The full CDR3 protein reads CASSEEGREGLLNEQFF. This CDR3, with the reference TRBV2 and TRBJ2-1 proteins standing in past its ends, gives the full variable domain EPEVTQTPSHQVTQMGQEVILRCVPISNHLYFYWYRQILGQKVEFLVSFYNNEISEKSEIFDDQFSVERPDGSNFTLKIRSTKLEDSAMYFCASSEEGREGLLNEQFFGPGTRLTVL.